This T cell receptor beta chain comes out of a study of blood T cell repertoires in COVID-19 (dated by TCRdb to about 2020). In the study overall: The collaborator samples originated in the United States, Italy and Spain and spanned the acute and convalescent phases of COVID-19. The material from the prospective study consisted of cDNA or gDNA derived from T cells, B-cell-depleted T cells, or PBMCs. Deeply sampled blood TCRbeta repertoires from subjects exposed to, actively infected with, or recovered from COVID-19 were included in the dataset. The repertoires were released in a freely available public database meant as a resource for research on the immune response to SARS-CoV-2. Samples came from the ongoing ImmuneRACE study (first 160 participants) plus 1,254 subjects from 6 global collaborators. A de-identified subject ID, COVID-19 status, age in years and sex were almost always included in the sample metadata. Where HLA class I and class II types were available, the types were taken from metadata supplied by the sample provider, not from assay-based typing.

About this clone: Its antigen has not been determined. Base qualities are not provided; no much larger clone lies one nucleotide away.

Per the germline V gene (reference sequence), SEHNR is the CDR1 and FQNEAQ is the CDR2. V was cut back by 1 base and J by 2 bases, leaving a gap of 10 bases between them. The CDR3 measures 15 amino acids from cysteine to phenylalanine. Just CDR3 DNA is preserved here, 45 bases in frame from base 1. Results the study describes overall, beyond this receptor: Clinical and demographic metadata were provided uncurated, with the amount varying by source and participant.

Whole blood was collected in K2EDTA tubes by collaborating institutions according to the institutions' own protocols. For TCRbeta analysis, collaborators shipped samples in one of three forms: frozen whole blood, isolated PBMCs, or DNA extracted from either of those sample types. TCRbeta CDR3 regions were amplified from genomic DNA using the immunoSEQ Assay, a bias-controlled multiplex PCR. The authors processed their data as follows. Within the assay, amplification of reference gene primers was used to estimate how many nucleated cells each sample contained. Sequence reads were collapsed and filtered to measure the absolute abundance of every unique TCRbeta CDR3 rearrangement. For each sample, productive Simpson clonality was calculated as the square root of Simpson's diversity index over productive rearrangements. The table was pulled from immuneACCESS by TCRdb, which kept in-frame rearrangements only. Such tables lose some clones; where checked, under half of the loss comes from unresolved V genes, and the rest has no known cause. V, J and clone size reflect that table, while D and trimming were determined from the DNA. The sample table holds some 150,000 clones, of which around 80% were seen once. Together, the top ten hold just over 9.5% of the sample.

The source material was peripheral blood. The chain is made from TRBV7-9 and TRBJ2-3; the D segment could be TRBD1, given 7 matching bases. The TCR comes from a woman between 50 and 59 years old with acute or convalescent COVID-19. The CDR3 protein is CASSLGRGPTDTQYF. The nucleotides read TGTGCCAGCAGCTTAGGGAGGGGGCCCACAGATACGCAGTATTTT.